The T cell receptor beta chain under discussion was sequenced for a study of spatial heterogeneity in lung cancer. Study summary: A total of approximately 69 untreated early-stage non-small cell lung cancer patients served as donors. Recurrence of disease was the collection point for some blood samples; median time to first recurrence was around 350 days. Detected beta-chain sequences consistently exceeded alpha-chain sequences.

Per the germline V gene, CDR1 is SGHRS and CDR2 is YFSETQ. With 2 bases removed from V and 2 bases from J, the gap between germline ends came to 8 bases. CDR3 size: 13 residues. The time point: blood taken at disease recurrence. Whole RNA obtained from tumor, nontumor lung or frozen PBMC underwent sequencing without sorting. In its sample, this clonotype was seen many times. In a library made to pick up alpha chains, this beta chain is a stray read with a size that means little. A distinct unique molecular identifier was carried by each TCR cDNA molecule. Each CDR3 protein gets one entry after TCRdb re-called the 5' RACE reads with MiXCR. Among about 9,700 distinct CDR3 sequences listed, under 4% were seen once.

Here the sequenced sample was PBMCs, taken at recurrence. The chain recombines TRBV5-1 with TRBJ2-7, with a weak D call TRBD1 (6 bases). This TCR was recovered from a female donor with early-stage non-small cell lung cancer. Here the CDR3 DNA reads TGCGCCAGCAGCTTACAGGGCACCTACGAGCAGTACTTC. It specifies CASSLQGTYEQYF.